Shown below are 24 T cell receptor beta chains from a single sample sequenced in a study of vaccination and CD4 T cells after COVID-19. Cultured CD4+ T cell DNA was sequenced using the Oncomine TCR Beta short-read assay. A single record per CDR3 protein comes from TCRdb applying MiXCR to the PCR reads. There are some 21,000 distinct CDR3 sequences in the sample; around 60% occur only once, and roughly 15% lies in the top ten. For these TCRs, the target antigens are not known. This sample's treatment: approximately nine-day PBMC culture with coronavirus spike peptide pools or control peptides (ViraFEST assay). The material sequenced was CD4+ T cells from blood, cultured in vitro, taken after SARS-CoV-2 vaccination. These receptors all stem from a human donor who received a COVID-19 vaccine.

The chain employs TRBV28 and TRBJ1-5; 10 bases fit TRBD1. Per the germline V gene, CDR1 is MDHEN and CDR2 is SYDVKM. The CDR3 extends over 16 amino acids. After removal of 5 bases from V and 9 bases from J, the junction contained 13 bases not matched to a gene. CDR3 amino acids: CASSPRQTGGWGPQHF. The CDR3, as DNA: TGTGCCAGCAGTCCCAGACAGACAGGGGGCTGGGGGCCCCAGCATTTT.

This clonotype was seen only once. The chain employs TRBV7-9 and TRBJ1-5, with D tentatively TRBD1 (5 bases). Germline V gene data show CDR1 as SEHNR and CDR2 as FQNEAQ (reference sequence). There are 13 residues in the CDR3. V was trimmed by 5 bases and J by 9 bases, leaving 14 bases between them. The CDR3 DNA follows: TGTGCCAGCAGCGCAGAAGGGGCCCGGCCCCAGCATTTT. Translated, it gives CASSAEGARPQHF.

This CDR3 is CASSNQIQGLQDGYTF. The CDR3 region has the DNA TGTGCCAGCAGCAATCAAATACAGGGGTTACAGGATGGCTACACCTTC. V is TRBV7-6 and J is TRBJ1-2, with 7 nucleotides matching TRBD1. CDR3 length: 16 amino acids. Germline V gene sequence: CDR1 SGHVS, CDR2 FNYEAQ. Trimming took 5 bases from V and 6 from J; bases not matched to a gene: 15.

This chain connects TRBV6-4 to TRBJ2-7; D unresolved. V was pared by 4 bases and J by 4 bases, with 23 bases between. Germline V gene lookup returns CDR1 MRHNA and CDR2 SNTAGT. The CDR3 is 17 amino acids. The chain's CDR3 is CASSANSPGRHSYEQYF. The CDR3 coding sequence is TGTGCCAGCAGTGCGAACTCCCCAGGTCGACATTCGTACGAGCAGTACTTC.

The chain joins TRBV7-2 to TRBJ1-3; a weak D match, TRBD1 (6 bases). The CDR3 spans 14 residues. V was cut by 1 base and J by 3 bases, with 7 bases left in between. Germline assignment: CDR1 SGHTA and CDR2 FQGNSA. The CDR3 bases are TGTGCCAGCAGCTTAGGGACAGATGGAAACACCATATATTTT. Its protein product is CASSLGTDGNTIYF.

V and J are TRBV7-2 and TRBJ1-4; a possible D gene is TRBD1 (5 bases). Germline V lookup: CDR1 SGHTA, CDR2 FQGNSA. V lost 2 bases, J lost 8 bases, and 15 bases lay in between. The CDR3 is 15 residues long. CDR3 protein: CASSLILGVREKLFF. The CDR3 nucleotides read TGTGCCAGCAGCTTAATCTTAGGGGTCCGGGAAAAACTGTTTTTT.

This rearrangement joins TRBV23-1 to TRBJ1-3; a weak D match, TRBD1 (6 bases). TRBV23-1 is labeled an ORF, and its function is uncertain. This CDR3 region has 19 residues. The V and J ends lost 1 base and 0 bases respectively, with 19 bases between them. The chain's CDR3 is CASSQLGRTASVSGNTIYF. In DNA form, the CDR3 reads TGCGCCAGCAGTCAATTGGGGAGGACAGCCTCAGTCTCTGGAAACACCATATATTTT.

This chain joins TRBV12-3 or TRBV12-4 and TRBJ1-1; D is unclear. The V and J ends lost 6 bases and 3 bases respectively, with 17 bases between them. The CDR3 consists of 15 residues. CDR3 residues: CASRDRRAKDTEAFF. The CDR3 DNA reads as TGTGCCAGCAGGGATCGGAGGGCCAAGGACACTGAAGCTTTCTTT.

The chain recombines TRBV5-1 with TRBJ1-3; possibly TRBD1 for D (6 bases). Trimming removed 4 bases at V and 8 bases at J, with 13 bases between. Germline V gene data show CDR1 as SGHRS and CDR2 as YFSETQ. CDR3 length: 13 amino acids. The DNA for the CDR3 is TGCGCCAGCAGCCAAACTCCAGGGGACACCATATATTTT. Encoded protein: CASSQTPGDTIYF.

This chain connects TRBV5-4 to TRBJ2-5; D ambiguous. CDR1 is SGHNT and CDR2 is YYREEE in the germline V gene (reference sequence). With 4 bases removed from V and 2 bases from J, the gap between germline ends came to 12 bases. CDR3 length: 14 residues. The DNA of the CDR3 is TGTGCCAGCAGCCCCGGCCGGCAGCAAGAGACCCAGTACTTC. It translates to CASSPGRQQETQYF.

This chain uses TRBV27 with TRBJ2-4, with unresolved D. The CDR3 is made up of 13 amino acids. V lost 8 bases, J lost 5 bases, and 13 bases lay in between. Germline loops: CDR1 MNHEY, CDR2 SMNVEV (reference sequence). CDR3 residues: CASAINWENIQYF. The CDR3 DNA sequence: TGTGCCAGCGCCATCAATTGGGAAAACATTCAGTACTTC.

V usage is TRBV7-9 and J usage is TRBJ1-2, with unresolved D. CDR1 SEHNR and CDR2 FQNEAQ come from the germline V gene (reference sequence). V lost 2 bases and J 4 bases, leaving 8 bases between the germline ends. CDR3 length: 13 amino acids. CDR3 DNA sequence: TGTGCCAGCAGCTTAATTCAATTCTATGGCTACACCTTC. Protein product: CASSLIQFYGYTF.

The chain is built from TRBV19 and TRBJ2-4; 7 bases are a match to TRBD1. The trim removed 9 bases at V and 9 bases at J, leaving 11 bases unmatched. The CDR3 consists of 13 residues. CDR1 and CDR2 (germline): LNHDA, SQIVND (reference sequence). CDR3 DNA: TGTGCCAGCGACAGGGCCGGGAATAGCATTCAGTACTTC. Its translation is CASDRAGNSIQYF.

This clonotype showed up just a few times. The J gene is TRBJ1-2, the V gene TRBV19; no reliable D call. Trimming pared 3 bases from V and 3 bases from J, leaving 14 bases between. CDR3 length equals 15 residues. Per germline, CDR1 LNHDA and CDR2 SQIVND (reference sequence). This CDR3 is CASSIGGGVDYGYTF. CDR3 DNA sequence: TGTGCCAGTAGTATTGGAGGCGGGGTTGACTATGGCTACACCTTC.

V usage is TRBV6-1 and J usage is TRBJ2-1; 11 bases map to TRBD2. CDR3 length: 14 residues. Germline CDR1 is MNHNS and CDR2 is SASEGT. Trimming took 6 bases from V and 7 from J; bases not matched to a gene: 5. Here the CDR3 reads CASSVSGGVNEQFF. The CDR3 DNA sequence: TGTGCCAGCAGCGTTAGCGGGGGGGTTAATGAGCAGTTCTTC.

The chain is built from TRBV28 and TRBJ2-7; the D gene is possibly TRBD2 (7 bases). The CDR3 sequence is 13 residues long. Trimming took 5 bases from V and 2 from J, leaving 10 bases between them. In germline, CDR1 is MDHEN, CDR2 SYDVKM. CDR3 protein: CASSRGATYEQYF. The CDR3 nucleotides are TGTGCCAGCAGTCGGGGGGCGACCTACGAGCAGTACTTC.

The chain couples TRBV15 to TRBJ2-3; possibly TRBD1 for D (7 bases). Trimming removed 8 bases at V and 0 bases at J, with 12 bases between. The V gene's germline CDR1 is LNHNV and CDR2 YYDKDF (reference sequence). This CDR3 is built from 14 residues. The DNA for the CDR3 is TGTGCCACCGGGCAGGGGGGTAGCACAGATACGCAGTATTTT. It yields the protein CATGQGGSTDTQYF.

This chain connects TRBV6-6 to TRBJ1-3, with unresolved D. CDR3 size: 16 residues. With 6 bases removed from V and 4 bases from J, the gap between germline ends came to 19 bases. Per germline, CDR1 MNHNY and CDR2 SVGAGI (reference sequence). Written as DNA, the CDR3 is TGTGCCAGCAGCGCCACAACCCGATCTGGCGGAAACACCATATATTTT. Protein: CASSATTRSGGNTIYF.

This clonotype has only a few counts. The rearrangement joins TRBV19 to TRBJ2-7; 11 bases agree with TRBD1. V lost 6 bases to trimming and J lost 5 bases; unmatched junction nucleotides: 9. The length of the CDR3 is 15 residues. Germline V lookup: CDR1 LNHDA, CDR2 SQIVND (reference sequence). CDR3 in DNA: TGTGCCAGTAGCCTGTCCGGGACAGGGGGTAACGAGCAGTACTTC. Encoded protein: CASSLSGTGGNEQYF.

This clonotype was seen a handful of times. The rearrangement uses TRBV7-9 and TRBJ2-7; TRBD2 matches at 8 bases. The germline V gene encodes CDR1 SEHNR and CDR2 FQNEAQ (reference sequence). This CDR3 spans 17 amino acids. The ends lost 5 bases at V and 4 bases at J; junction bases unmatched: 16. CDR3 in DNA: TGTGCCAGCAGCCGTGGGAATCGAAGGGCGGGGGGATACGAGCAGTACTTC. Amino acid sequence: CASSRGNRRAGGYEQYF.

This clonotype was detected once. This chain connects TRBV12-3 or TRBV12-4 to TRBJ2-7; 9 bases match TRBD2. Trimming at V came to 8 bases and at J to 5 bases, leaving 10 bases not matched to a gene. This CDR3 is built from 14 residues. The CDR3 DNA reads TGTGCCAGCGGAAATAGCGGGGGAGTCCACGAGCAGTACTTC. The encoded protein is CASGNSGGVHEQYF.

The gene calls are TRBV12-3 or TRBV12-4 and TRBJ2-2; TRBD1 agrees at 12 bases. Trimming cost V 6 bases and J 5 bases; bases outside gene matches: 7. This CDR3 contains 16 residues. The CDR3 nucleotides read TGTGCCAGCAGCGGGACAGGGGGCGCTTTAACCGGGGAGCTGTTTTTT. Translation: CASSGTGGALTGELFF.

There are a few counts of this clonotype. The CDR3 protein is CASSYSRGPYEQYF. The CDR3 nucleotides read TGTGCCAGCAGTTACTCGAGGGGACCCTACGAGCAGTACTTC. The gene calls are TRBV6-5 and TRBJ2-7; D could derive from TRBD1 or TRBD2 (5 bases each). Trimming left V 0 bases short and J 2 bases short, with 8 bases between. CDR3 size: 14 residues. Germline V gives CDR1 MNHEY, CDR2 SVGAGI.

This clonotype has a single count. The chain links TRBV19 to TRBJ2-2; D tentatively reads TRBD1 or TRBD2 (5 bases each). Germline V gene lookup returns CDR1 LNHDA and CDR2 SQIVND (reference sequence). The V end was cut by 5 bases, the J end by 2 bases, with 12 bases between. CDR3 length equals 15 residues. The CDR3 DNA sequence: TGTGCCAGTAGTGACCGGGACCATAACACCGGGGAGCTGTTTTTT. This codes for CASSDRDHNTGELFF.